These 27 T cell receptor beta chains originate from one sample sequenced in a study of CD8+ T cells in alopecia areata (dated by TCRdb to 2016 to 2018). The time point label of this sample denotes: around 29 days on oral tofacitinib. Sample treatment or condition, as interpreted from the label and publication: oral pan-JAK inhibitor, 5-10 mg twice daily. Library prep was done by the immunoSEQ multiplex PCR assay. RNA was extracted from all samples and reverse transcribed into cDNA, which served as template for TCR sequencing. Not all clones reach the TCRdb copy of this immuneACCESS table, which keeps in-frame sequences only. Checked studies attribute under half of the gap to unresolved V genes and leave the rest unexplained. In all, the sample holds around 190,000 clones, and over 60% of those were seen once. The top ten hold roughly 4.2% of the sample. The input for sequencing was CD4+ T cells sorted from blood, taken at week 4, from a patient treated with tofacitinib. Source of these receptors: a human donor with alopecia areata.

The chain joins TRBV14 to TRBJ2-3; weak D call: TRBD1 (5 bases). This CDR3 contains 17 residues. V shed 2 bases and J shed 0 bases, with 15 bases lying between them. The germline V gene encodes CDR1 SGHDN and CDR2 FVKESK. The CDR3: CASSQPWGRASTDTQYF. CDR3 DNA sequence: TGTGCCAGCAGCCAACCCTGGGGCAGGGCTAGCACAGATACGCAGTATTTT.

J is TRBJ1-1 and V is TRBV7-9; possible D gene TRBD1, 5 bases. Per germline, CDR1 SEHNR and CDR2 FQNEAQ (reference sequence). Trimming removed 4 bases from V and 1 base from J, with 7 bases in between. The CDR3 spans 13 residues. CDR3 nucleotides: TGTGCCAGCAGCTACGGGGGGAACACTGAAGCTTTCTTT. Its translation: CASSYGGNTEAFF.

This clone was observed a few times. J is TRBJ1-1 and V is TRBV4-3; unclear D gene. Germline V CDR1 and CDR2: LGHNA, YSLEER. CDR3 length equals 14 residues. V dropped 0 bases and J dropped 6 bases, with 11 bases sitting between them. DNA for the CDR3: TGCGCCAGCAGCCAAGAAAGATCCCGGCCTGAAGCTTTCTTT. Translating gives CASSQERSRPEAFF.

The chain couples TRBV4-1 to TRBJ2-1; the D gene is possibly TRBD2 (6 bases). Trimming took 2 bases from V and 6 from J, leaving 11 bases between them. The CDR3 covers 14 residues. Looked up from germline, CDR1 is MGHRA and CDR2 is YSYEKL. CDR3 DNA sequence: TGCGCCAGCAGCCAACGCCGGACTACCAATGAGCAGTTCTTC. Translating gives CASSQRRTTNEQFF.

This clone appeared a few times. V is TRBV2 and J is TRBJ2-1; TRBD1 aligns across 11 bases. Germline loops: CDR1 SNHLY, CDR2 FYNNEI. V gave up 10 bases and J gave up 6 bases; unmatched junction bases: 5. The CDR3 is 13 residues long. CDR3 sequence: CANPGQGVNEQFF. CDR3 nucleotides: TGTGCCAACCCGGGACAGGGGGTCAATGAGCAGTTCTTC.

The gene calls are TRBV12-5 and TRBJ1-2; D ambiguous. Germline assignment: CDR1 LGHNT and CDR2 FRNRAP. Between the trimmed V and J ends, which lost 5 bases and 1 base, there was a span of 2 bases. This CDR3 is built from 11 residues. CDR3 region: CASGVNYGYTF. In DNA form, the CDR3 reads TGTGCTAGTGGTGTTAACTATGGCTACACCTTC.

This clone was detected once. The CDR3 spells CASRGPLMNTEAFF. CDR3 DNA: TGCGCCAGCCGGGGGCCACTTATGAACACTGAAGCTTTCTTT. The rearrangement joins TRBV4-1 to TRBJ1-1; D may be TRBD1 (6 bases). V lost 8 bases to trimming and J lost 0 bases, with 13 bases between them. In germline, CDR1 is MGHRA, CDR2 YSYEKL. The CDR3 is 14 amino acids.

This clone was observed a single time. The gene calls are TRBV5-4 and TRBJ1-1; 10 bases are shared with TRBD1. The germline V gene encodes CDR1 SGHNT and CDR2 YYREEE (reference sequence). The length of the CDR3 is 14 residues. The V and J ends lost 4 bases and 4 bases, in that order; junction bases with no gene match: 4. The CDR3 DNA sequence: TGTGCCAGCAGCCGAAGGACAGGGGGCACTGAAGCTTTCTTT. Amino acid sequence: CASSRRTGGTEAFF.

The V gene is TRBV7-8, the J gene TRBJ2-5; no definite D call. The germline V gene has CDR1 SGHVS and CDR2 FQNEAQ. The CDR3 spans 16 residues. V lost 0 bases and J lost 1, with 12 bases in between. CDR3 nucleotide sequence: TGTGCCAGCAGCTTAGCGCGAGGCGGATTCCAAGAGACCCAGTACTTC. It yields the protein CASSLARGGFQETQYF.

CDR3 in amino acids: CASSLTSGETQYF. The CDR3 coding sequence is TGCGCCAGCAGCTTAACTAGCGGGGAGACCCAGTACTTC. V and J are TRBV5-1 and TRBJ2-5; 9 bases line up with TRBD2. The CDR3 is 13 amino acids. With V trimmed by 2 bases and J by 5 bases, 1 base remained unmatched. Germline CDR1 and CDR2: SGHRS and YFSETQ.

The chain has TRBV9 and TRBJ2-5; the match to TRBD2 covers 8 bases. The CDR3 spans 15 residues. Germline V gene data show CDR1 as SGDLS and CDR2 as YYNGEE. J lost 2 bases, V lost 0 bases, and 3 bases had no gene match. The CDR3 spells CASSVAGGLQETQYF. The CDR3, as DNA: TGTGCCAGCAGCGTAGCGGGGGGGCTTCAAGAGACCCAGTACTTC.

This clone was seen repeatedly, ten times or more. The sample has other DNA sequences that encode this CDR3 too. The chain joins TRBV6-6 to TRBJ1-6; TRBD1 agrees at 7 bases. The ends lost 4 bases at V and 6 bases at J; junction bases unmatched: 3. The CDR3 covers 14 residues. CDR1 is MNHNY and CDR2 is SVGAGI in the germline V gene (reference sequence). CDR3 DNA: TGTGCCAGCAGTTCGACAGGGCGTAATTCACCCCTCCACTTT. This encodes CASSSTGRNSPLHF.

The chain carries TRBV30 and TRBJ1-6; D might be TRBD1 (5 bases). Germline values: CDR1 GTSNPN, CDR2 SVGIG (reference sequence). The length of the CDR3 is 14 residues. The ends were cut back, 0 bases at V and 9 bases at J, with 12 bases in the middle. Here the CDR3 DNA reads TGTGCCTGGAGTGTAGTTCAGGGAGGTTCACCCCTCCACTTT. Protein product: CAWSVVQGGSPLHF. Full variable domain (missing parts from reference TRBV30 and TRBJ1-6): SQTIHQWPATLVQPVGSPLSLECTVEGTSNPNLYWYRQAAGRGLQLLFYSVGIGQISSEVPQNLSASRPQDRQFILSSKKLLLSDSGFYLCAWSVVQGGSPLHFGNGTRLTVT.

V and J are TRBV29-1 and TRBJ2-7, with 9 bases lining up with TRBD1. The germline V gene encodes CDR1 SQVTM and CDR2 ANQGSEA. With 4 bases clipped from V and 7 bases from J, the junction kept 11 bases outside the gene matches. This CDR3 has 14 amino acids. This chain's CDR3 is CSVGGGTGGDEQYF. The DNA for the CDR3 is TGCAGCGTTGGTGGAGGAACAGGGGGCGATGAGCAGTACTTC.

Of note for this clone: Other nucleotide sequences from this sample produce the same CDR3. The rearrangement links TRBV5-1 to TRBJ2-4; no clear D gene. CDR1 is SGHRS and CDR2 is YFSETQ in the germline V gene. Trimming took 0 bases from V and 5 from J, leaving 3 bases between them. CDR3 length equals 12 residues. The CDR3 is CASSLEENIQYF. CDR3 nucleotides: TGCGCCAGCAGCTTGGAGGAAAACATTCAGTACTTC.

The rearrangement uses TRBV30 and TRBJ2-7, with D perhaps matching TRBD1 or TRBD2 (6 bases each). This CDR3 has 13 amino acids. The germline V gene has CDR1 GTSNPN and CDR2 SVGIG (reference sequence). V gave up 7 bases and J gave up 2 bases, with 15 bases separating them. In DNA form, the CDR3 reads TGTGCCTCCACCGCGCGGGACACCTACGAGCAGTACTTC. Amino acids: CASTARDTYEQYF.

The V call is TRBV14, the J call TRBJ2-3; 8 bases line up with TRBD2. The germline CDR1 and CDR2 sequences are SGHDN and FVKESK. There are 18 residues in the CDR3. J was trimmed by 6 bases and V by 0 bases; bases with no gene match: 14. CDR3 sequence reads: CASSQDRQRGPRRDTQYF. CDR3 sequence (DNA): TGTGCCAGCAGCCAAGATCGCCAGCGGGGGCCTCGTCGGGATACGCAGTATTTT.

The chain employs TRBV28 and TRBJ1-2; D perhaps matches TRBD1 (5 bases). The CDR3 runs to 12 residues. Germline-derived CDR1 and CDR2 are MDHEN and SYDVKM. V dropped 5 bases and J dropped 7 bases, with 11 bases sitting between them. The CDR3 is CASSPRGVGYTF. The CDR3 DNA reads as TGTGCCAGCAGTCCAAGAGGGGTTGGCTACACCTTC.

This clone was recorded a few times. The chain joins TRBV2 to TRBJ2-7; weak D call: TRBD1 (6 bases). In germline, CDR1 is SNHLY, CDR2 FYNNEI. V shed 4 bases and J shed 4 bases, with 8 bases lying between them. This CDR3 has 12 residues. The CDR3 reads CASSATGYEQYF. The CDR3 DNA is TGTGCCAGCAGTGCGACAGGTTACGAGCAGTACTTC.

This clone was counted a few times. The chain couples TRBV11-3 to TRBJ2-5, with D uncertain. V gave up 0 bases and J gave up 5 bases, with 13 bases separating them. The CDR3 loop spans 15 amino acids. Per the germline V gene, CDR1 is SGHNT and CDR2 is YENEEA. The DNA of the CDR3 is TGTGCCAGCAGCTTAGATGGCTATATGGCGGAGACCCAGTACTTC. As protein: CASSLDGYMAETQYF. The variable domain in full, completed from reference TRBV11-3 and TRBJ2-5, reads EAGVVQSPRYKIIEKKQPVAFWCNPISGHNTLYWYLQNLGQGPELLIRYENEEAVDDSQLPKDRFSAERLKGVDSTLKIQPAELGDSAVYLCASSLDGYMAETQYFGPGTRLLVL.

This clone was observed a few times. J is TRBJ2-5 and V is TRBV7-9, with D uncertain. Trimming shortened V by 4 bases and J by 2 bases, and 17 bases separated the two germline ends. The CDR3 covers 16 residues. The V gene's germline CDR1 is SEHNR and CDR2 FQNEAQ (reference sequence). The CDR3 loop is CASSSWTIVPQETQYF. CDR3 bases: TGTGCCAGCAGCTCGTGGACCATAGTCCCGCAAGAGACCCAGTACTTC.

The V and J genes are TRBV7-9 and TRBJ2-5; TRBD1 might be the D (6 bases). CDR1 is SEHNR and CDR2 is FQNEAQ in the germline V gene (reference sequence). Between the trimmed V and J ends, which lost 6 bases and 4 bases, there was a span of 15 bases. The CDR3 is made up of 14 amino acids. The DNA of the CDR3 is TGTGCCAGCAGTTTTACGTTAGGGGGAGAGACCCAGTACTTC. Amino acid sequence: CASSFTLGGETQYF.

The count of this clone is one. CDR3 sequence: CASTVISYNEQFF. In DNA, the CDR3 is TGTGCCAGCACGGTGATCTCCTACAATGAGCAGTTCTTC. The rearrangement uses TRBV2 and TRBJ2-1; D remains unclear. The CDR3 spans 13 residues. Germline V gene data show CDR1 as SNHLY and CDR2 as FYNNEI. V lost 7 bases to trimming and J lost 0 bases, with 7 bases between them.

The genes are TRBV5-1 and TRBJ1-2, with TRBD1 matching over 7 bases. V was clipped by 3 bases and J by 8 bases; unmatched bases: 13. The CDR3 covers 15 residues. Germline CDR1 and CDR2: SGHRS and YFSETQ. DNA for the CDR3: TGCGCCAGCAGCTCGATCCCGACAGGGCTAGAAGGCTACACCTTC. This sequence encodes CASSSIPTGLEGYTF. The full variable domain, rest sourced from reference TRBV5-1 and TRBJ1-2, is KAGVTQTPRYLIKTRGQQVTLSCSPISGHRSVSWYQQTPGQGLQFLFEYFSETQRNKGNFPGRFSGRQFSNSRSEMNVSTLELGDSALYLCASSSIPTGLEGYTFGSGTRLTVV.

The chain is built from TRBV2 and TRBJ1-5, with TRBD1 matching over 9 bases. This CDR3 comprises 14 residues. V was clipped by 6 bases and J by 7 bases; unmatched bases: 7. CDR1 and CDR2 (germline): SNHLY, FYNNEI. The DNA for the CDR3 is TGTGCCAGCAGGGGAGACAGGGGGGGACAGCCCCAGCATTTT. Amino acid sequence: CASRGDRGGQPQHF.

This chain uses TRBV15 with TRBJ1-4, with no clear D. The CDR3 totals 15 residues. Germline assignment: CDR1 LNHNV and CDR2 YYDKDF (reference sequence). Between the trimmed V and J ends, which lost 1 base and 8 bases, there was a span of 14 bases. The CDR3 is CATSRVAKSAEKLFF. For the CDR3, the DNA is TGTGCCACCAGCAGAGTTGCCAAGAGCGCCGAAAAACTGTTTTTT.

The chain links TRBV25-1 to TRBJ2-7, with TRBD1 identical over 9 bases. Unmatched junction bases numbered 3, after V lost 6 bases and J lost 3 bases. The CDR3 spans 13 residues. Germline CDR1 reads MGHDK; CDR2 reads SYGVNS. CDR3 in DNA: TGTGCCAGCAGGGGACAGGGAGACTACGAGCAGTACTTC. This translates into CASRGQGDYEQYF.